The entry below gives a single T cell receptor (beta chain) sequence along with its context. These data originate in a study of OX40 agonist ivuxolimab in advanced cancers. V was cut by 4 bases and J by 2 bases, with 8 bases left in between. Germline V gives CDR1 SEHNR, CDR2 FQNEAQ (reference sequence). This CDR3 region has 13 residues. The table came from immunoSEQ multiplex PCR; TCRdb's copy has only in-frame clones and leaves some out. The sample has more than 75,000 clones; 89% are singletons. The V and J genes are TRBV7-9 and TRBJ1-2, with D perhaps TRBD1 (5 bases). The source is an adult with an advanced solid tumor such as melanoma, head and neck, liver or kidney cancer. The specimen comprised CD4+ or CD8+ T cells sorted from blood, sampled in a trial of the OX40 agonist ivuxolimab. CDR3 region: CASSSPGNYGYTF. In nucleotides, the CDR3 is TGTGCCAGCAGCTCCCCAGGGAACTATGGCTACACCTTC.